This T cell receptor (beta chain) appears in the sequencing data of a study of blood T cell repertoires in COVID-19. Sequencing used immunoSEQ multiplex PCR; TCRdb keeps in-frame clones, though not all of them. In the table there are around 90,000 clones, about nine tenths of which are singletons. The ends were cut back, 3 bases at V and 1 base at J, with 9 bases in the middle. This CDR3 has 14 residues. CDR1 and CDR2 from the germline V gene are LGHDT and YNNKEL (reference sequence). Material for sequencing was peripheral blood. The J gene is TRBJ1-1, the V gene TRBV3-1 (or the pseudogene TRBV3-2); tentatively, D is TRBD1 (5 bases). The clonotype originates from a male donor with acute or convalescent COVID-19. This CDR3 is CASSQGGSNTEAFF. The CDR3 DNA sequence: TGTGCCAGCAGCCAGGGGGGTTCGAACACTGAAGCTTTCTTT.